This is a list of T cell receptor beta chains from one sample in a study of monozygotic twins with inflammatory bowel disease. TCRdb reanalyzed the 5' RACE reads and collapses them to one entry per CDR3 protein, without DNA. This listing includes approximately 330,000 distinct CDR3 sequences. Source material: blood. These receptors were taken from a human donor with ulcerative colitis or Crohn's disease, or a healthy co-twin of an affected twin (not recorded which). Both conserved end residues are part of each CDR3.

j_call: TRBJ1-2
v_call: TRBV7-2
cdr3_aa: CASNRAGGYGYTF

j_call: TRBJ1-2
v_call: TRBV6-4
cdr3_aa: CASSDSYSKNYGYTF

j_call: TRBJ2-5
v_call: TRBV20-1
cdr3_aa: CSAREDSGGKRETQYF

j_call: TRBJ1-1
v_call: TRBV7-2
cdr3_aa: CASSLAGANTEAFF

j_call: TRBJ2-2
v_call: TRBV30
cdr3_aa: CAWSVREGVRELFF

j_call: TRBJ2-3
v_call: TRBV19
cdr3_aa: CASSTSRTDTQYF

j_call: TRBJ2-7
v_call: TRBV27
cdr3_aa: CASRPGTARTYEQYF

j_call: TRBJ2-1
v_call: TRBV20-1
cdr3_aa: CSAPFEPSYNEQFF

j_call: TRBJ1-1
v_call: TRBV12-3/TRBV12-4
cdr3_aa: CASSADRVNTEAFF

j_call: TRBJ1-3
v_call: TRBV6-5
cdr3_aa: CASRYGSSGNTIYF

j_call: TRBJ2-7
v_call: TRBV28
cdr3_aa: CASRKAGGFYEQYF

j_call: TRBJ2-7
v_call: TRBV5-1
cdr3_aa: CASSSGMGDVAYEQYF

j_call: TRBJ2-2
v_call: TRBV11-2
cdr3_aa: CASRRTTGGSNTGELFF

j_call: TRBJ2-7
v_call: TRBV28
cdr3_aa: CASSLPGTGTRRYF

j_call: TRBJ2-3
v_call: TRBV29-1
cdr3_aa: CGLAGGVTDTQYF

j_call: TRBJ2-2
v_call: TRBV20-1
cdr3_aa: CSARGRPLSTGELFF

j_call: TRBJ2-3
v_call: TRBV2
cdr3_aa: CASALRGADTQYF

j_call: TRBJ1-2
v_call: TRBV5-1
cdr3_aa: CASSTGTTPPGYTF

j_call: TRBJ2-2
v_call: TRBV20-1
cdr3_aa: CSALAGVTGELFF

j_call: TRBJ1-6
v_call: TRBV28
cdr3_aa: CASSYATGGDYMALHF

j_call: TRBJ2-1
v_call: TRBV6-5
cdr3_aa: CASSYDSGFKNEQFF

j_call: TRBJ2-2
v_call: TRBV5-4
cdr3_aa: CASSLELRLPGELFF

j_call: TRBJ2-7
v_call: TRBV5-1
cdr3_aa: CASSLEGGRREQYF

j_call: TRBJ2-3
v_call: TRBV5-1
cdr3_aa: CASSREGLGLTDTQYF

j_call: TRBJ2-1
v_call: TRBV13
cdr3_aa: CASSPRAGALNEQFF

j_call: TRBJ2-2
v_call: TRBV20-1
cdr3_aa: CSANLLGNTGELFF

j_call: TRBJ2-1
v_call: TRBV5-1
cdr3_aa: CASRPLGGTSGSLGRNEQFF

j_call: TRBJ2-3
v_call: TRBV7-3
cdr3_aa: CASSLKGLNTDTQYF

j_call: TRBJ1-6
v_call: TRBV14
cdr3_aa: CASSLRGGSPLHF

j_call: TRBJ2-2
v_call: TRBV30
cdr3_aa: CAWTLAGAGELFF

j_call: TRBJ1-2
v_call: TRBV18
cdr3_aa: CASSPQQALGNYGYTF

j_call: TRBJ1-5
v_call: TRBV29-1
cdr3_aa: CSVNEAGVGQPQHF

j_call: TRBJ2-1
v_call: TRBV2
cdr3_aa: CASSDIGGGVAGNEQFF

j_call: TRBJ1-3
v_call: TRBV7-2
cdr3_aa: CASRGTSGNTIYF

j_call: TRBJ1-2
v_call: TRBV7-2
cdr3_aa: CASSLWDSYGYTF

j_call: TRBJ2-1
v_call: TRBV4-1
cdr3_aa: CASRGAGVYNEQFF

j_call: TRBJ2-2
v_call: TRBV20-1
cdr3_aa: CSARDTRMGTGELFF

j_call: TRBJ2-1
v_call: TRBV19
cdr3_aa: CASSISWSNEQFF

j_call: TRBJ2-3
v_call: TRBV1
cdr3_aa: CTSSHLRSREGHDTQYF

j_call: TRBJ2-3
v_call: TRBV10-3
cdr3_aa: CAISGGLTDTQYF

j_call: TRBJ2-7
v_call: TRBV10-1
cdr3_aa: CASSRDTNSYEQYF

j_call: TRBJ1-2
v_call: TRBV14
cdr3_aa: CASSPGGLAASYRYTF

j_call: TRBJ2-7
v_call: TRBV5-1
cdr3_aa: CASTDGTGGPYEQYF

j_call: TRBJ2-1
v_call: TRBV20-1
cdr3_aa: CSADRVPSRGYNEQFF

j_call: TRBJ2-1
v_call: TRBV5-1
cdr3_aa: CASRSQSGTKNEQFF

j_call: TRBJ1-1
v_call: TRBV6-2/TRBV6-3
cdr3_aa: CASSLGTVTEAFF

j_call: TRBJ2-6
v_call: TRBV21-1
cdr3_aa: CASSRGGTAHPPELSGANVLTF

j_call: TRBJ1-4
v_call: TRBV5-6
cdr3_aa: CASSSFLGGPKEKLFF

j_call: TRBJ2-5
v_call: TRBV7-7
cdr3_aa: CASSLIGGLTGETQYF

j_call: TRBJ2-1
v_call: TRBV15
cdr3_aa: CATSRAKGAGVGEQFF

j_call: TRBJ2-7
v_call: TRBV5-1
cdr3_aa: CASSLGDSVVYEQYF

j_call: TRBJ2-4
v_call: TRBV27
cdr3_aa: CASSLWPGDIQYF

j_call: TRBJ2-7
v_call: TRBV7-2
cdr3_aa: CTSSLVPDSYEQYF

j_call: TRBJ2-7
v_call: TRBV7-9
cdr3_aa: CASSQDVGYEYF

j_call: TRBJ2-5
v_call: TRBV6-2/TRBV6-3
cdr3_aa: CASSFTAQETQYF

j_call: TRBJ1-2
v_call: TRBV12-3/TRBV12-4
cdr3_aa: CASSRQDWDYTF

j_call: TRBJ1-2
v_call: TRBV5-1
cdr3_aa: CASSFQGRVSNGYTF

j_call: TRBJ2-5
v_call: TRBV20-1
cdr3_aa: CSARAQGMGRGIQETQYF

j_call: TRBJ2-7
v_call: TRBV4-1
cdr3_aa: CASSQEVLINHEQYF